The 18 T cell receptor beta chains given below trace back to one sample, sequenced in a study of blood T cell repertoires in COVID-19. TCRdb's table, derived via immunoSEQ multiplex PCR, lists solely in-frame clones and lacks some. The table has about 270,000 clones, approximately 90% seen once; the top ten hold around 2.8%. The sequenced sample consisted of PBMCs or T cells enriched from blood (not recorded which). The receptor source for this set is a man in his forties or fifties who had been exposed to COVID-19.

The chain couples TRBV4-1 to TRBJ1-1, with 9 bases lining up with TRBD1. This CDR3 contains 20 residues. Germline CDR1 reads MGHRA; CDR2 reads YSYEKL. V lost 1 base, J lost 0 bases, and 15 bases stayed unmatched. The CDR3 is CASSQGRARTGQGLNTEAFF. DNA for the CDR3: TGCGCCAGCAGCCAAGGAAGGGCTAGAACGGGACAGGGCCTGAACACTGAAGCTTTCTTT.

The rearrangement uses TRBV6-2 or TRBV6-3 and TRBJ2-2; D not certain. V was clipped by 3 bases and J by 4 bases, with 9 bases between them. CDR1 and CDR2 (germline): MNHEY, SVGEGT. CDR3 length equals 14 residues. This CDR3 reads CASSYSASTGELFF. In nucleotides, the CDR3 is TGTGCCAGCAGTTATAGTGCGTCCACCGGGGAGCTGTTTTTT.

The V and J genes are TRBV16 and TRBJ1-1; D gene ambiguous. The CDR3 sequence is 14 residues long. The V and J ends lost 1 base and 4 bases respectively, with 10 bases between them. Germline CDR1 is KGHSY and CDR2 is FQNENV. CDR3 in DNA: TGTGCCAGCAGCCAATATCCGGCGGGCACTGAAGCTTTCTTT. This encodes CASSQYPAGTEAFF.

The chain is built from TRBV30 and TRBJ1-3; D perhaps matches TRBD1 (6 bases). Germline CDR1 and CDR2: GTSNPN and SVGIG (reference sequence). With 4 bases removed from V and 0 bases from J, the gap between germline ends came to 13 bases. The CDR3 runs 15 residues. The CDR3 spells CAWMGGASSGNTIYF. For the CDR3, the DNA is TGTGCCTGGATGGGGGGGGCAAGCTCTGGAAACACCATATATTTT.

The CDR3 region is CSVSLGTGSYNEQFF. In nucleotides, the CDR3 is TGCAGCGTTTCGCTGGGGACAGGGTCCTACAATGAGCAGTTCTTC. J is TRBJ2-1 and V is TRBV29-1; TRBD1 aligns across 9 bases. J lost 1 base, V lost 5 bases, and 6 bases had no gene match. This CDR3 region has 15 residues. Looked up from germline, CDR1 is SQVTM and CDR2 is ANQGSEA.

This clone occurred once. This sequence joins TRBV28 and TRBJ2-7; tentative D call: TRBD1 (6 bases). Germline CDR1 reads MDHEN; CDR2 reads SYDVKM. V was pared by 3 bases and J by 0 bases, with 15 bases between. The CDR3 extends over 16 amino acids. CDR3 nucleotides: TGTGCCAGCAGTTTCCCCCCTTTGGACAGCTCCTACGAGCAGTACTTC. Its protein product is CASSFPPLDSSYEQYF.

To note about this clone: Other DNA sequences in the same sample also yield this CDR3. The V and J genes are TRBV5-1 and TRBJ2-7; 9 bases fit TRBD1. This CDR3 has 15 amino acids. Germline V gives CDR1 SGHRS, CDR2 YFSETQ. Trimming took 0 bases from V and 2 from J; bases not matched to a gene: 3. This CDR3 is CASSLEGQGAYEQYF. The CDR3, as DNA: TGCGCCAGCAGCTTGGAGGGACAGGGTGCCTACGAGCAGTACTTC. Full variable domain (outside the CDR3, taken from reference TRBV5-1 and TRBJ2-7): KAGVTQTPRYLIKTRGQQVTLSCSPISGHRSVSWYQQTPGQGLQFLFEYFSETQRNKGNFPGRFSGRQFSNSRSEMNVSTLELGDSALYLCASSLEGQGAYEQYFGPGTRLTVT.

In this sample, this clone turned up once. The chain joins TRBV28 to TRBJ1-5; D unclear. The length of the CDR3 is 13 residues. V dropped 5 bases and J dropped 6 bases, with 11 bases sitting between them. CDR1 and CDR2 (germline): MDHEN, SYDVKM. CDR3 residues: CASSPPTVQPQHF. The CDR3, as DNA: TGTGCCAGCAGTCCCCCCACAGTTCAGCCCCAGCATTTT.

V and J are TRBV9 and TRBJ2-5, with D perhaps matching TRBD2 (5 bases). Germline V CDR1 and CDR2: SGDLS, YYNGEE. This CDR3 contains 14 residues. V lost 0 bases, J lost 5 bases, and 11 bases lay in between. The CDR3 sequence: CASSVEASWETQYF. In DNA, the CDR3 is TGTGCCAGCAGCGTAGAGGCTAGCTGGGAGACCCAGTACTTC.

This sequence joins TRBV25-1 and TRBJ2-7; D gene unclear. V shed 3 bases and J shed 2 bases, with 2 bases lying between them. The CDR3 spans 11 residues. Germline CDR1 and CDR2: MGHDK and SYGVNS. The CDR3 region has the DNA TGTGCCAGCAGTGACACCTACGAGCAGTACTTC. Protein sequence: CASSDTYEQYF.

V is TRBV19 and J is TRBJ2-1; D might be TRBD2 (6 bases). V lost 3 bases to trimming and J lost 4 bases, with 7 bases between them. CDR1 and CDR2 from the germline V gene are LNHDA and SQIVND (reference sequence). The CDR3 spans 13 residues. DNA of the CDR3: TGTGCCAGTAGTATCGCGGGGTACAATGAGCAGTTCTTC. It is translated as CASSIAGYNEQFF.

The rearrangement joins TRBV3-1 (or the pseudogene TRBV3-2) to TRBJ2-5; D remains ambiguous. Trimming removed 3 bases at V and 5 bases at J, with 28 bases between. The germline gives CDR1 LGHDT, CDR2 YNNKEL (reference sequence). This CDR3 has 19 amino acids. In DNA form, the CDR3 reads TGTGCCAGCAGCCACCCCCCCGGCAGTCAGGAAAGTCCTCGGGAGACCCAGTACTTC. Translation: CASSHPPGSQESPRETQYF.

The chain joins TRBV28 to TRBJ1-2; TRBD1 is a possible D gene (6 bases). V lost 7 bases and J 5 bases, leaving 14 bases between the germline ends. CDR1 and CDR2 from the germline V gene are MDHEN and SYDVKM. The CDR3 covers 13 residues. This CDR3 reads CASIGGGVYGYTF. The CDR3 DNA reads as TGTGCCAGCATCGGCGGGGGCGTATATGGCTACACCTTC.

V usage is TRBV28 and J usage is TRBJ2-7, with 8 bases aligning to TRBD1. V lost 5 bases, J lost 2 bases, and 2 bases stayed unmatched. Per the germline V gene, CDR1 is MDHEN and CDR2 is SYDVKM. The CDR3 sequence is 13 residues long. The CDR3 loop reads CASSEGQAYEQYF. CDR3 DNA: TGTGCCAGCAGTGAGGGACAGGCCTACGAGCAGTACTTC.

The chain recombines TRBV27 with TRBJ2-4, with D possibly TRBD1 on 5 matching bases. The CDR3 extends over 16 amino acids. The V and J ends lost 7 bases and 0 bases respectively, with 16 bases between them. The germline CDR1 and CDR2 sequences are MNHEY and SMNVEV (reference sequence). The CDR3 bases are TGTGCCAGCACCTCCTGGGGCAATCTAGCCAAAAACATTCAGTACTTC. Amino acid sequence: CASTSWGNLAKNIQYF.

This chain connects TRBV28 to TRBJ1-2; possible D gene TRBD1, 6 bases. Germline V CDR1 and CDR2: MDHEN, SYDVKM. V lost 3 bases to trimming and J lost 7 bases, with 15 bases between them. CDR3 length: 14 amino acids. The CDR3 nucleotides are TGTGCCAGCAGTTTTACAGGGTTTGATGGTGGCTACACCTTC. The encoded protein is CASSFTGFDGGYTF.

The chain combines TRBV11-2 with TRBJ2-2; D perhaps matches TRBD2 (5 bases). This CDR3 is 14 amino acids long. Trimming removed 5 bases at V and 4 bases at J, with 11 bases between. In germline, CDR1 is SGHAT, CDR2 FQNNGV. DNA for the CDR3: TGTGCCAGCAGCACATTCGGGATCACCGGGGAGCTGTTTTTT. This gives the protein CASSTFGITGELFF.

This chain connects TRBV7-2 to TRBJ2-3, with a tentative D call TRBD1 (6 bases). The CDR3 spans 14 residues. Germline CDR1 is SGHTA and CDR2 is FQGNSA. The V end lost 3 bases, the J end lost 2 bases, and 9 bases lay between the germline ends. CDR3 in DNA: TGTGCCAGCAGCTTTGGGGGCCCCACAGATACGCAGTATTTT. Its translation is CASSFGGPTDTQYF.